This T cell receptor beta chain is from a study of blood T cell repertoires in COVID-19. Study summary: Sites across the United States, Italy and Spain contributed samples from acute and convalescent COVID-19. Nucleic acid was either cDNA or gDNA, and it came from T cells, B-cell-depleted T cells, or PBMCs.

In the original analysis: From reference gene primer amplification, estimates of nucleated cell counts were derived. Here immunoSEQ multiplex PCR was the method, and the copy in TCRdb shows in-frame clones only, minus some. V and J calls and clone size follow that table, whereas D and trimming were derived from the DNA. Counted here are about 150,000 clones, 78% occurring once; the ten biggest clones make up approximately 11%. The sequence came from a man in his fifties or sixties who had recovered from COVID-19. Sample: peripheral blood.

CDR3 nucleotides: TGTGCCAGCAGCTTGGACAGGACTGGGGCCAACGTCCTGACTTTC. This translates into CASSLDRTGANVLTF. J is TRBJ2-6 and V is TRBV5-8; a weak D match, TRBD1 (5 bases). This CDR3 is 15 amino acids long. Germline CDR1 is SGHTS and CDR2 is YDEGEE. V lost 0 bases and J lost 2, with 6 bases in between.